The clone carrying this T cell receptor beta chain has a single count. The record originates from a study of shared clonotypes between healthy human individuals. TCRdb keeps only in-frame clones here, not all; method: immunoSEQ multiplex PCR. Of 1.6 million or so clones in the sample, approximately 98.5% were seen once. The CDR3 covers 14 residues. Germline CDR1 reads SEHNR; CDR2 reads FQNEAQ (reference sequence). The V end lost 5 bases, the J end lost 5 bases, and 16 bases lay between the germline ends. Sequenced: naive CD4+ T cells sorted from blood. Subset in this sample: CD45RA+ positively selected. The V and J genes are TRBV7-9 and TRBJ2-7, with D perhaps matching TRBD1 (6 bases). The receptor comes from a young man in good health. Here the CDR3 DNA reads TGTGCCAGCAGCCGTCGGGCAGGGGAGAACGAGCAGTACTTC. It yields the protein CASSRRAGENEQYF.